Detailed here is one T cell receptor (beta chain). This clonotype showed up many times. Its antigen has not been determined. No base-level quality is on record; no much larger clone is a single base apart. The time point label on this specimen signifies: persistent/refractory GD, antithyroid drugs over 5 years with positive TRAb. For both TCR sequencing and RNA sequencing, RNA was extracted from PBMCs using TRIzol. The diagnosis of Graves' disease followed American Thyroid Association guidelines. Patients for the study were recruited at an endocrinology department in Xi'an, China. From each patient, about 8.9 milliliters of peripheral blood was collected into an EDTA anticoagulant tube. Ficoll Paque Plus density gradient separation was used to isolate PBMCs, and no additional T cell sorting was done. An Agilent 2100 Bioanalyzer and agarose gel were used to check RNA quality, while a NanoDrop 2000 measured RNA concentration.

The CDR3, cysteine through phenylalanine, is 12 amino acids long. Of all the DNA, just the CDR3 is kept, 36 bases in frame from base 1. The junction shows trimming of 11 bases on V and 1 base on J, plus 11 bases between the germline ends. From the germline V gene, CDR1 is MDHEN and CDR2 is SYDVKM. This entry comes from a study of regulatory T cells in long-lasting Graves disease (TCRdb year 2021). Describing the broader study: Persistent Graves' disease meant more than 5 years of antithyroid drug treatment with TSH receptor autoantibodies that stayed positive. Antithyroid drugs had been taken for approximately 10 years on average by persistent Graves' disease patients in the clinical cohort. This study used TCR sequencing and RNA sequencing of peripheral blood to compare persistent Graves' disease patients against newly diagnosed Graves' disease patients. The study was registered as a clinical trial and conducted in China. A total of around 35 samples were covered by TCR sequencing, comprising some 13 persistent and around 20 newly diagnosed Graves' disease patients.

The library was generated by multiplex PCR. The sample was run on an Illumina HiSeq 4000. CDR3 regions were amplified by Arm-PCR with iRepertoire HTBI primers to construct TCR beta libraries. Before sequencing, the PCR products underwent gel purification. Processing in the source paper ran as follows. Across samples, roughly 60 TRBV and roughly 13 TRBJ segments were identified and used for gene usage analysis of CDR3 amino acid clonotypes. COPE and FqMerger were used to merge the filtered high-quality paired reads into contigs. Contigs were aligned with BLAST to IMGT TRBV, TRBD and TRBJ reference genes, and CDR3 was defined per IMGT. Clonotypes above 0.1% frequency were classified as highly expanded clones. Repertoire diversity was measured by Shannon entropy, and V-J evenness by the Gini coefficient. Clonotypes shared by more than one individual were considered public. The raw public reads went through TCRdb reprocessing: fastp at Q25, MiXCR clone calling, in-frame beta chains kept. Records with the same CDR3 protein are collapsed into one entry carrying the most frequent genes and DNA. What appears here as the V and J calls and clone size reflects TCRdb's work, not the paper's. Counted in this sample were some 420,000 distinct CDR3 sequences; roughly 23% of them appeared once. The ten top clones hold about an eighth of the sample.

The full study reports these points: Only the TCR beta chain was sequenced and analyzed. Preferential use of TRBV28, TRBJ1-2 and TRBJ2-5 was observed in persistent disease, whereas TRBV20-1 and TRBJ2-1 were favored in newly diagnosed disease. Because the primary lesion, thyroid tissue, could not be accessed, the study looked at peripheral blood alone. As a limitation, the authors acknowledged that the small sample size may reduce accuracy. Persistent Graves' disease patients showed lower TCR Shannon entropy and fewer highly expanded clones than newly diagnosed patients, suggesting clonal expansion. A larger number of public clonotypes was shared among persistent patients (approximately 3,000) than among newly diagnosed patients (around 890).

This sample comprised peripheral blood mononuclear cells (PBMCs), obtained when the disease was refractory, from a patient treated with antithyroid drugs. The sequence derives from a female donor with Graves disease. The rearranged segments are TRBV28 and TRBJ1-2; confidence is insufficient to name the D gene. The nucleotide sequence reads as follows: TGTGCCGAGGGAGAATTTAACTATGGCTACACCTTC. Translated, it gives CAEGEFNYGYTF.